This is a list of T cell receptor beta chains from one sample in a study of T-cell reconstitution after alpha-beta-depleted transplantation in children. TCRdb re-analysed the PCR reads in MiXCR, keeping a single row per CDR3 protein. Of around 530,000 distinct CDR3 sequences detected, less than 35% appear once; the ten largest clones hold 2% to 2.5%. The specimen was PBMCs from the stem cell graft donor, collected from the stem cell graft. These receptors were taken from a human donor who donated a stem cell graft to a child with aplastic anemia. Each CDR3 is given with its conserved first and last residue. The D gene is left open where the match is weak. Only some rows state a clone size, as once, few, many or a class for expanded clones.

d_gene	j_gene	v_gene	abundance	len	CDR3nt	CDR3aa
TRBD2	TRBJ2-5	TRBV7-2	NA	14	TGTGCCAGCAGCCCGGGACTAGCGGGAGCAACCCAGTACTTC	CASSPGLAGATQYF
TRBD1	TRBJ1-1	TRBV5-1	NA	15	TGCGCCAGCAGCCCCACAGGGGGCACGAACACTGAAGCTTTCTTT	CASSPTGGTNTEAFF
NA	TRBJ2-7	TRBV28	few	14	TGTGCCAGCAGTTTTCGGAACAGTAGGGGCGAGCAGTACTTC	CASSFRNSRGEQYF
NA	TRBJ2-3	TRBV21-1	NA	12	TGTGCCAGCAGCGCCCGGACTAGCGGGAGGGATTTT	CASSARTSGRDF
TRBD1	TRBJ2-5	TRBV6-1	NA	13	TGTGCCAGCCGGGCCAGGGGGTACGAGACCCAGTACTTC	CASRARGYETQYF
NA	TRBJ1-2	TRBV28	NA	13	TGTGCCAGCAGAAAGCCAGCTAACTATGGCTACACCTTC	CASRKPANYGYTF
NA	TRBJ2-7	TRBV7-9	NA	16	TGTGCCAGCAGCTCCAACTCCCAGTTACGACCCTACGAGCAGTACTTC	CASSSNSQLRPYEQYF
NA	TRBJ2-7	TRBV12-3/TRBV12-4	few	13	TGTGCCAGCAGCCCGATGATGAACTACGAGCAGTACTTC	CASSPMMNYEQYF
TRBD1	TRBJ2-4	TRBV7-2	NA	13	TGTGCCAGCAGCCCGACGACAGGGTGGATTCAGTACTTC	CASSPTTGWIQYF
TRBD2	TRBJ2-2	TRBV7-2	few	15	TGTGCCAGCAGCCGAAGCGGGGTGAACACCGGGGAGCTGTTTTTT	CASSRSGVNTGELFF
NA	TRBJ1-1	TRBV12-3/TRBV12-4	many	12	TGTGCCAGCAGAGACAGGAATACTGAAGCTTTCTTT	CASRDRNTEAFF
NA	TRBJ1-2	TRBV5-6	once	15	TGTGCCAGCAGCCCGGGAGCAGGTACGCGAGATGGCTACACCTTC	CASSPGAGTRDGYTF